Described below is a single T cell receptor (beta chain) sequence and its context. The data stem from a study of blood T cell repertoires in COVID-19. Study in general: The United States, Italy and Spain were the sources of the acute and convalescent COVID-19 samples. PBMCs, B-cell-depleted T cells, or T cells provided the cDNA or gDNA that made up the material.

The CDR3 runs to 17 residues. The germline V gene encodes CDR1 MNHEY and CDR2 SVGEGT. Trimming removed 2 bases at V and 0 bases at J, with 17 bases between. Study processing details: Reference gene primer amplification gave nucleated cell count estimates. The repertoire was sequenced with immunoSEQ multiplex PCR; TCRdb's copy has only in-frame clones and lacks some. That table is the source of V, J and clone size, and D and trimming were worked out from the DNA. The sample includes around 100,000 clones, over 65% of them seen just once. This receptor was obtained from a human donor in a cohort sampled during active COVID-19. Specimen: peripheral blood. The chain combines TRBV6-2 or TRBV6-3 with TRBJ2-7; tentatively, D is TRBD1 (5 bases). DNA for the CDR3: TGTGCCAGCAGTTACCCAAATCCGAGGACACTCTCCTACGAGCAGTACTTC. Translating it yields CASSYPNPRTLSYEQYF.